This entry lists 19 T cell receptor beta chains sequenced from one sample in a study of T cells in localized non-small cell lung cancer. Repertoires were generated with immunoSEQ multiplex PCR, while TCRdb's copy carries only in-frame clones and drops some. The sample holds about 2,700 clones, about 28% seen once. Sequenced here: lung tumor tissue, sampled before any cancer treatment. Source of these receptors: a man aged 40 to 69 with stage II squamous cell lung carcinoma.

This chain uses TRBV30 with TRBJ1-2, with D hard to call. From germline, CDR1 is GTSNPN and CDR2 SVGIG (reference sequence). CDR3 length: 12 residues. V lost 5 bases and J 5 bases, leaving 12 bases between the germline ends. The CDR3 nucleotides are TGTGCCTGGGGCTCCACAACTTATGGCTACACCTTC. It is translated as CAWGSTTYGYTF.

In its sample, this clone was seen a few times. The V call is TRBV11-3, the J call TRBJ2-2; 7 bases line up with TRBD2. The CDR3 runs 16 residues. CDR1 and CDR2 from the germline V gene are SGHNT and YENEEA. V gave up 3 bases and J gave up 4 bases; unmatched junction bases: 8. The chain's CDR3 is CASSFPTSAVTGELFF. The CDR3 coding sequence is TGTGCCAGCAGCTTTCCTACTAGCGCGGTCACCGGGGAGCTGTTTTTT.

The chain employs TRBV19 and TRBJ2-1, with 7 positions matching TRBD2. This CDR3 is built from 17 residues. Germline V gene sequence: CDR1 LNHDA, CDR2 SQIVND (reference sequence). V lost 0 bases, J lost 4 bases, and 9 bases stayed unmatched. The CDR3 DNA sequence: TGTGCCAGTAGTATAGATGTGGCTAGCGGAACATACAATGAGCAGTTCTTC. It encodes CASSIDVASGTYNEQFF. Combining the CDR3 with reference TRBV19 and TRBJ2-1 gives the whole variable domain DGGITQSPKYLFRKEGQNVTLSCEQNLNHDAMYWYRQDPGQGLRLIYYSQIVNDFQKGDIAEGYSVSREKKESFPLTVTSAQKNPTAFYLCASSIDVASGTYNEQFFGPGTRLTVL.

The V and J genes are TRBV11-3 and TRBJ2-7; the D gene is possibly TRBD2 (6 bases). V was shortened by 5 bases and J by 1 base, with 15 bases between the two germline ends. There are 15 residues in the CDR3. The germline gives CDR1 SGHNT, CDR2 YENEEA. The CDR3, as DNA: TGTGCCAGCAGCCCAAATGCGGGGACTTCCTACGAGCAGTACTTC. This sequence encodes CASSPNAGTSYEQYF.

The rearrangement uses TRBV19 and TRBJ2-1, with TRBD2 identical over 9 bases. This CDR3 is built from 15 residues. Trimming at V came to 3 bases and at J to 7 bases, leaving 7 bases not matched to a gene. The germline gives CDR1 LNHDA, CDR2 SQIVND (reference sequence). CDR3 protein: CASSIGGGAGNEQFF. The DNA for the CDR3 is TGTGCCAGTAGTATCGGCGGGGGGGCCGGGAATGAGCAGTTCTTC.

V is TRBV6-8 and J is TRBJ1-2; D is uncertain. Trimming removed 2 bases at V and 0 bases at J, with 4 bases between. In germline, CDR1 is MNHGY, CDR2 SAAAGT. This CDR3 contains 13 residues. The CDR3 spells CASSYVPNYGYTF. As DNA, the CDR3 is TGTGCCAGCAGTTACGTCCCTAACTATGGCTACACCTTC.

On this clone itself: At one of its ends the junction is not consistent with the germline gene, which may arise from a read error. The chain employs TRBV19 and TRBJ1-3; D gene unclear. Germline CDR1 LNHDA, CDR2 SQIVND (reference sequence). The CDR3 length is 15 residues. CDR3 protein: CASSLEIYSGNTIYF. For the CDR3, the DNA is TGTGCCAGTAGTTTAGAGATCTATTCTGGAAACACCATATATTTT.

This chain uses TRBV19 with TRBJ1-5; D unresolved. V was pared by 6 bases and J by 0 bases, with 12 bases between. This CDR3 contains 15 residues. Germline CDR1 reads LNHDA; CDR2 reads SQIVND (reference sequence). The CDR3 region is CASRDRAYSNQPQHF. The DNA for the CDR3 is TGTGCCAGTAGAGACCGGGCGTATAGCAATCAGCCCCAGCATTTT.

The genes are TRBV9 and TRBJ1-1; D gene ambiguous. Germline V gives CDR1 SGDLS, CDR2 YYNGEE. The CDR3 is 13 residues long. Between the trimmed V and J ends, which lost 1 base and 3 bases, there was a span of 7 bases. Written as DNA, the CDR3 is TGTGCCAGCAGCGTAATGACCGACACTGAAGCTTTCTTT. Residues: CASSVMTDTEAFF.

The chain employs TRBV6-8 and TRBJ2-7; maybe TRBD1 (6 bases). This CDR3 region has 14 residues. Trimming took 10 bases from V and 4 from J, leaving 20 bases between them. CDR1 and CDR2 from the germline V gene are MNHGY and SAAAGT. The CDR3 DNA sequence: TGTGCCATCAGAGAGGGGGACGGAGGATACGAGCAGTACTTC. Translated: CAIREGDGGYEQYF.

The J gene is TRBJ1-5, the V gene TRBV1. TRBV1 is assigned pseudogene status. The CDR3 covers 12 residues. DNA for the CDR3: TGCGCCAGCAGCCAGCGGATTCAGCCCCAGCATTTT. Translation: CASSQRIQPQHF.

The chain joins TRBV9 to TRBJ2-1; 7 nucleotides line up with TRBD2. Germline V gives CDR1 SGDLS, CDR2 YYNGEE. V shed 4 bases, J shed 8 bases, and the junction held 9 bases outside the gene matches. CDR3 length: 14 amino acids. DNA of the CDR3: TGTGCCAGCAGCCCGGGCGGGAGTTGGGATGAGCAGTTCTTC. It is translated as CASSPGGSWDEQFF.

This clone was found once. J is TRBJ2-1 and V is TRBV11-3; D gene ambiguous. Germline CDR1 is SGHNT and CDR2 is YENEEA. Trimming shortened V by 5 bases and J by 1 base, and 12 bases separated the two germline ends. The CDR3 consists of 15 residues. This CDR3 is CASSPRRSSYNEQFF. The CDR3 DNA reads as TGTGCCAGCAGCCCTAGGCGGTCGTCCTACAATGAGCAGTTCTTC.

Sample share makes this clone medium-sized. The chain recombines TRBV9 with TRBJ1-2, with unresolved D. V gave up 3 bases and J gave up 8 bases, with 14 bases separating them. This CDR3 contains 13 residues. Germline CDR1 is SGDLS and CDR2 is YYNGEE. Here the CDR3 reads CASSGGFASGYTF. The CDR3 nucleotides are TGTGCCAGCAGCGGGGGATTCGCGAGCGGCTACACCTTC.

The rearrangement uses TRBV6-8 and TRBJ2-1; D might be TRBD2 (6 bases). The CDR3 sequence is 17 residues long. CDR1 and CDR2 from the germline V gene are MNHGY and SAAAGT. The V end lost 5 bases, the J end lost 0 bases, and 17 bases lay between the germline ends. Here the CDR3 DNA reads TGTGCCAGCAGTCCCCAGAGGATGGGGGGCTCCTACAATGAGCAGTTCTTC. As protein: CASSPQRMGGSYNEQFF.

The chain is built from TRBV4-1 and TRBJ2-1, with D hard to call. With 3 bases removed from V and 4 bases from J, the gap between germline ends came to 19 bases. CDR1 and CDR2 from the germline V gene are MGHRA and YSYEKL. The CDR3 loop spans 17 amino acids. CDR3 protein: CASSQQSTVPHYNEQFF. CDR3 in DNA: TGCGCCAGCAGCCAGCAGAGCACCGTGCCCCATTACAATGAGCAGTTCTTC.

The chain couples TRBV23-1 to TRBJ1-5, with TRBD1 matching 10 bases. TRBV23-1 is annotated as an ORF whose role is uncertain. With V trimmed by 3 bases and J by 4 bases, 3 bases remained unmatched. The CDR3 is made up of 15 amino acids. The CDR3 here is CASSHPGQGNQPQHF. In DNA, the CDR3 is TGCGCCAGCAGTCATCCGGGACAGGGGAATCAGCCCCAGCATTTT.

This chain connects TRBV18 to TRBJ2-5, with a possible D match to TRBD2 (6 bases). V dropped 0 bases and J dropped 6 bases, with 20 bases sitting between them. CDR3 length equals 17 residues. The germline gives CDR1 KGHSH, CDR2 LQKENI. CDR3 amino acids: CASSPPGAGGNGKTQYF. The CDR3, as DNA: TGTGCCAGCTCACCACCAGGGGCTGGGGGGAATGGAAAGACCCAGTACTTC.

This clone was counted a single time. This rearrangement joins TRBV10-1 to TRBJ1-3; 10 bases line up with TRBD1. This CDR3 has 17 residues. V was pared by 0 bases and J by 3 bases, with 5 bases of the junction left unmatched. Germline V gene data show CDR1 as WNHNN and CDR2 as SYGVQD (reference sequence). CDR3 sequence: CASSESPGQGSGNTIYF. In nucleotides, the CDR3 is TGCGCCAGCAGTGAGTCTCCGGGACAGGGGAGTGGAAACACCATATATTTT.